Sequencing of this T cell receptor beta chain was carried out in a study of cytotoxic CD8 clonotypes in ibrutinib-treated CLL. Overall study: The average sample held roughly 240,000 productive templates and tens of thousands of productive rearrangements. Study-wide results and limits: Measured clonality at baseline was greater than in age-matched healthy donors and tracked with circulating CD8+ T-cell counts. Public clonotypes were rare and shrank or held steady on treatment. Increased clonality at ibrutinib response gave way to a return toward baseline at progression.

This clone was counted once. Its antigen remains unidentified. The CDR3 has 15 amino acids. Germline CDR1 and CDR2: SGHRS and YFSETQ. V was pared by 3 bases and J by 1 base, with 10 bases between. Only in-frame clones appear in the TCRdb table, and some are missing; sequencing was by immunoSEQ multiplex PCR. The sample consists of about 120,000 clones, 58% of them appearing once. This receptor was identified in a human donor with chronic lymphocytic leukemia. This chain links TRBV5-1 with TRBJ2-2; D may be TRBD1 (6 bases). This specimen consisted of PBMCs, obtained after 24 months of ibrutinib treatment. CDR3 region: CASSSRGVNTGELFF. CDR3 coding DNA: TGCGCCAGCAGCTCCAGGGGTGTGAACACCGGGGAGCTGTTTTTT.